Below are 2 T cell receptor beta chains sequenced from a single sample in a study of cytomegalovirus exposure and HLA in healthy donors. The study ran its PCR with 60 Vbeta and 13 Jbeta primers. Sequencing was performed with immunoSEQ multiplex PCR; in TCRdb, only in-frame clones are kept and a portion is missing. The sample contains around 190,000 clones, about four fifths of which appear only once. The sequencing sample was made of PBMCs. These receptors came from a woman aged 45-65 years in good health and CMV-seronegative.

In its sample, this clone was seen once. The V gene is TRBV7-9, the J gene TRBJ1-6, with 7 nucleotides matching TRBD1. V dropped 1 base and J dropped 9; count of bases not matched to a gene: 3. The V gene's germline CDR1 is SEHNR and CDR2 FQNEAQ (reference sequence). The CDR3 is 14 residues long. The CDR3 loop reads CASSLGQGRSPLHF. The CDR3 bases are TGTGCCAGCAGCTTAGGACAGGGCCGTTCACCCCTCCACTTT.

The gene calls are TRBV28 and TRBJ2-5; the D gene is possibly TRBD1 (5 bases). The DNA end is more similar to TRBJ2-7, so the J call may be wrong. Germline V gene lookup returns CDR1 MDHEN and CDR2 SYDVKM. The CDR3 contains 12 residues. CDR3 loop: CATQTVGYEQYF. As DNA, the CDR3 is TGTGCCACCCAGACAGTAGGGTACGAGCAGTACTTC.